This T cell receptor beta chain was obtained from a study of T cells in Graves' hyperthyroidism and ophthalmopathy. Study information: Peripheral blood was secured at the point of initial diagnosis, before any treatment. Study-level points and caveats: Most clonotypes that expanded in the thyroid above 0.001 also showed up in blood.

On the basis of clinical symptoms, serum thyroxine and TRAb, thyroid ultrasound and orbital computed tomography, diagnoses were made. PBMCs stemmed from about 9.5 ml fresh peripheral blood. This clonotype occurred a few times. Its cognate antigen is unknown. RNA transcripts were the template for amplifying TCR beta CDR3 regions. First-round RT-PCR targeting the TCR CDR3 was performed with the HTBI primer set. TCRdb used MiXCR to reprocess the multiplex PCR reads, holding one entry per CDR3 protein. The sample lists over 500,000 distinct CDR3 sequences, 15% to 20% occurring once. Germline V CDR1 and CDR2: SQVTM, ANQGSEA. V trimming: 6 bases; J trimming: 1 base; junction bases outside the gene matches: 9. The CDR3 sequence is 15 residues long.

The sequencing input was blood. V is TRBV29-1 and J is TRBJ2-7; TRBD1 matches 10 bases. The sequence was collected from a woman aged 25 to 39 with Graves' ophthalmopathy. CDR3: CSVTGTGAVSYEQYF. The CDR3 DNA reads TGCAGCGTAACCGGGACAGGGGCCGTGTCCTACGAGCAGTACTTC.